This T cell receptor beta chain emerged from a study of CD8+CD57+ T cells in acquired aplastic anemia. Whoever was chosen for sequencing had shown CD8+CD57+ cell expansion by flow cytometry. Genomic DNA provided the template from which TCR beta VDJ and CDR3 profiles were obtained. One entry per CDR3 protein results from TCRdb running MiXCR on the reads. The data show approximately 300,000 distinct CDR3 sequences, with about 50% seen just once and under 1.5% held by the top ten. This TCR was sampled from a human donor with aplastic anemia. Sequenced: sorted CD4+, CD8+, or CD8+CD57+ T cells (not recorded which) from PBMCs.

CDR3 in amino acids: CASSGSGVGIYGYTF. The DNA of the CDR3 is TGTGCCAGCAGCGGGAGCGGGGTGGGGATCTATGGCTACACCTTC. J is TRBJ1-2 and V is TRBV5-4; D is unclear. V lost 4 bases, J lost 4 bases, and 17 bases lay in between. The CDR3 loop spans 15 amino acids. The germline V gene encodes CDR1 SGHNT and CDR2 YYREEE (reference sequence). The variable domain in full, completed from reference TRBV5-4 and TRBJ1-2, reads ETGVTQSPTHLIKTRGQQVTLRCSSQSGHNTVSWYQQALGQGPQFIFQYYREEENGRGNFPPRFSGLQFPNYSSELNVNALELDDSALYLCASSGSGVGIYGYTFGSGTRLTVV.